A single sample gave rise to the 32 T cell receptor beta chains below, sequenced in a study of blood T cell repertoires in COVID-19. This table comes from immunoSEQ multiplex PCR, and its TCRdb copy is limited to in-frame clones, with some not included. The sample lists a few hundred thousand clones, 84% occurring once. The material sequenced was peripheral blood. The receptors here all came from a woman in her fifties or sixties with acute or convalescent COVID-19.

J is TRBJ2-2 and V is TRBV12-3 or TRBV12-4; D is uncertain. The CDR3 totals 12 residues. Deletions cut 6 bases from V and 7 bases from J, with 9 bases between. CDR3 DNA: TGTGCCAGCAGCCCAGGTCTCGGGGAGCTGTTTTTT. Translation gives CASSPGLGELFF.

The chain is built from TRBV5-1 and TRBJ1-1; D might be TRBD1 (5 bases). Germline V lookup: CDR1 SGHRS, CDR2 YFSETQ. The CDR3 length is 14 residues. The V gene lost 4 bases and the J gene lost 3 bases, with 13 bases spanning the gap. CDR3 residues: CASSPRGGYTEAFF. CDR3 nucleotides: TGCGCCAGCAGCCCCCGGGGGGGTTACACTGAAGCTTTCTTT. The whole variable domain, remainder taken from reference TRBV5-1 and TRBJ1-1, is KAGVTQTPRYLIKTRGQQVTLSCSPISGHRSVSWYQQTPGQGLQFLFEYFSETQRNKGNFPGRFSGRQFSNSRSEMNVSTLELGDSALYLCASSPRGGYTEAFFGQGTRLTVV.

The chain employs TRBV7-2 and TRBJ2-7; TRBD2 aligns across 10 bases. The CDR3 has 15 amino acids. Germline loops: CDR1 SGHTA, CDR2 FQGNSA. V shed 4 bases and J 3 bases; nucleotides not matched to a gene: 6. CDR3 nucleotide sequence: TGTGCCAGCAGCTACGGACTAGCGGAAAACTACGAGCAGTACTTC. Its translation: CASSYGLAENYEQYF.

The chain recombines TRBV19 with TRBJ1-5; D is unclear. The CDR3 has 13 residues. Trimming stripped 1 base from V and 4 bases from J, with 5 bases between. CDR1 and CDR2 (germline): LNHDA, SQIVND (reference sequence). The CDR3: CASSIVLNQPQHF. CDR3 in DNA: TGTGCCAGTAGTATAGTATTAAATCAGCCCCAGCATTTT.

The CDR3 DNA reads TGTGCCAGCAGTTTACACCTGACCGGGGAGCTGTTTTTT. Amino acid sequence: CASSLHLTGELFF. The gene calls are TRBV6-5 and TRBJ2-2; D uncertain. Per germline, CDR1 MNHEY and CDR2 SVGAGI. This CDR3 spans 13 amino acids. Deletions cut 4 bases from V and 5 bases from J, with 8 bases between.

The CDR3 reads CASTLAGDSYNEQFF. Here the CDR3 DNA reads TGCGCCAGCACGCTAGCGGGGGACTCCTACAATGAGCAGTTCTTC. This rearrangement joins TRBV5-1 to TRBJ2-1, with TRBD2 matching 10 bases. There are 15 residues in the CDR3. V dropped 6 bases and J dropped 0; count of bases not matched to a gene: 3. Germline lookup yields CDR1 SGHRS and CDR2 YFSETQ.

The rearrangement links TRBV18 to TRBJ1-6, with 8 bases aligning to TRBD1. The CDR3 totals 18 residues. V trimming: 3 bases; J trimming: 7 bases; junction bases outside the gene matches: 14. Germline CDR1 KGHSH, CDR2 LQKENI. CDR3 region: CASSPTPGTGLKNSPLHF. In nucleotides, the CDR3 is TGTGCCAGCTCACCCACCCCCGGGACAGGACTGAAGAATTCACCCCTCCACTTT.

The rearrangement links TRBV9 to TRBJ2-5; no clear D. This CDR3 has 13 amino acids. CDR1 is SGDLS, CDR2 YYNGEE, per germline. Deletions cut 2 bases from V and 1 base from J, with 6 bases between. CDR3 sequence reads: CASSVGTQETQYF. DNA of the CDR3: TGTGCCAGCAGCGTGGGCACCCAAGAGACCCAGTACTTC.

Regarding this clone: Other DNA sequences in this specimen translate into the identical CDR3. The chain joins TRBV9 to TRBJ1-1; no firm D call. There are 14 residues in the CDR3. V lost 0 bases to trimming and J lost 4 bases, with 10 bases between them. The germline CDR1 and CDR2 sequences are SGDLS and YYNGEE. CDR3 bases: TGTGCCAGCAGCGTAGGTCAACGGGGCACTGAAGCTTTCTTT. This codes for CASSVGQRGTEAFF.

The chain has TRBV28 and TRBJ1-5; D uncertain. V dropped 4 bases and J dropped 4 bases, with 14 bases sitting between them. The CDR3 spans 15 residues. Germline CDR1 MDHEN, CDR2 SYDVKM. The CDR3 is CASSSWTGDNQPQHF. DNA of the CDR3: TGTGCCAGCAGTTCGTGGACTGGTGATAATCAGCCCCAGCATTTT.

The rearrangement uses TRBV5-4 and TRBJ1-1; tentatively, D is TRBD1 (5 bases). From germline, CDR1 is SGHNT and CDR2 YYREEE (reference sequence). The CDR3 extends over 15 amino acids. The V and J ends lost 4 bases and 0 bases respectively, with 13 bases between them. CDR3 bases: TGTGCCAGCAGCGCAGAACAGGTAATGAACACTGAAGCTTTCTTT. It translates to CASSAEQVMNTEAFF. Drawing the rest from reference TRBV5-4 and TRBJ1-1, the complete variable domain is ETGVTQSPTHLIKTRGQQVTLRCSSQSGHNTVSWYQQALGQGPQFIFQYYREEENGRGNFPPRFSGLQFPNYSSELNVNALELDDSALYLCASSAEQVMNTEAFFGQGTRLTVV.

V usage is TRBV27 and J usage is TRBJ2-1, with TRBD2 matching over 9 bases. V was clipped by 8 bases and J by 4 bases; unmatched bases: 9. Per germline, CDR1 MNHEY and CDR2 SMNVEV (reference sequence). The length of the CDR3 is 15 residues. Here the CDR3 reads CASGYSGGLYNEQFF. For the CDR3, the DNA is TGTGCCAGCGGTTATAGCGGGGGACTTTACAATGAGCAGTTCTTC.

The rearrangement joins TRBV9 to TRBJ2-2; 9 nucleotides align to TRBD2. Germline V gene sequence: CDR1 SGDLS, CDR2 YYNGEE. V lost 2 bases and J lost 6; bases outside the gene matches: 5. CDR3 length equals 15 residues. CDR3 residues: CASSVGGGDAGELFF. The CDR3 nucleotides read TGTGCCAGCAGCGTTGGCGGGGGGGACGCCGGGGAGCTGTTTTTT.

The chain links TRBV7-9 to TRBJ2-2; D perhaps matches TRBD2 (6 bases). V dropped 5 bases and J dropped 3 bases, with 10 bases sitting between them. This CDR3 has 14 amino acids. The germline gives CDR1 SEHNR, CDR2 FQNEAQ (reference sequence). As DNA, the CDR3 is TGTGCCAGCAGCAGGGACTTAGACACCGGGGAGCTGTTTTTT. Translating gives CASSRDLDTGELFF.

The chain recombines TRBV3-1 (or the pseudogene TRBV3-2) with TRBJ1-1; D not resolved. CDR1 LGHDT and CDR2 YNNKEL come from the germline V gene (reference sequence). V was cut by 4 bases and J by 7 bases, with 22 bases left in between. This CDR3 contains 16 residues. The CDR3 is CASSPRNGFTGNEAFF. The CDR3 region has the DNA TGTGCCAGCAGCCCGAGGAACGGTTTTACGGGGAATGAAGCTTTCTTT.

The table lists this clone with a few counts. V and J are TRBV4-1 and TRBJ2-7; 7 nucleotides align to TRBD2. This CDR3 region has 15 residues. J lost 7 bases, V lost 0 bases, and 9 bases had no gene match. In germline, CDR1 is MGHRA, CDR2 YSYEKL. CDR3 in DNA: TGCGCCAGCAGCCAAGATCAACGGGGGAGGGGAGAGCAGTACTTC. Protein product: CASSQDQRGRGEQYF.

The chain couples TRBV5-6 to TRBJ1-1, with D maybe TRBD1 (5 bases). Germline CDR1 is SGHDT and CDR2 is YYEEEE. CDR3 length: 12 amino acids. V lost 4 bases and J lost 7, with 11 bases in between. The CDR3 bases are TGTGCCAGCAGCACTTGGGGGGTTGAAGCTTTCTTT. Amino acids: CASSTWGVEAFF.

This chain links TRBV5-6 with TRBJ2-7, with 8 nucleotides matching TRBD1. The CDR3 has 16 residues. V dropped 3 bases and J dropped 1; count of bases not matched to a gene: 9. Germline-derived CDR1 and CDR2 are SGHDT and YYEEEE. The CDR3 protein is CASSYSGQGRSYEQYF. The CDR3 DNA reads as TGTGCCAGCAGCTACTCTGGACAGGGAAGATCCTACGAGCAGTACTTC.

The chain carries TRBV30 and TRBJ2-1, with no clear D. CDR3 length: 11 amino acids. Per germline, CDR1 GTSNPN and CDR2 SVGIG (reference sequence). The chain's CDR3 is CATEIGIGQFF. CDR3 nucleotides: TGTGCAACGGAGATCGGTATAGGGCAGTTCTTC.

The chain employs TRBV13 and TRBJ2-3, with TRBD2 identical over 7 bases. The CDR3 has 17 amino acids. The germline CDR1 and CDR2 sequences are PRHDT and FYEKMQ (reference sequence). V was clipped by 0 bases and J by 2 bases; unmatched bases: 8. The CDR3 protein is CASSLGLGRGTTDTQYF. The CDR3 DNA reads TGTGCCAGCAGCTTAGGCCTGGGGAGGGGCACCACAGATACGCAGTATTTT.

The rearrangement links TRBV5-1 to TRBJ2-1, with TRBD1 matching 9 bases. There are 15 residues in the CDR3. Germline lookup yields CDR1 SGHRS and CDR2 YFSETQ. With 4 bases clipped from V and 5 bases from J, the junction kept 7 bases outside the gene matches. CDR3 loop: CASSPMGQGNNEQFF. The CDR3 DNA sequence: TGCGCCAGCAGCCCGATGGGACAGGGCAACAATGAGCAGTTCTTC.

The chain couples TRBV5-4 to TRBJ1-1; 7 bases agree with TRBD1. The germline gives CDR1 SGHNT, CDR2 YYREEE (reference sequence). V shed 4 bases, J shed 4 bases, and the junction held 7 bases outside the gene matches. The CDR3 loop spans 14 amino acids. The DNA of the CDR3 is TGTGCCAGCAGCCATAGGACAGGAACCACTGAAGCTTTCTTT. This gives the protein CASSHRTGTTEAFF.

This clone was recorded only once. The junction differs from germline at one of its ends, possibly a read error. The CDR3 DNA reads as TGTGCCTGGAATCACGCCTATAGTCAGGGCTTC. This gives the protein CAWNHAYSQGF. The chain joins TRBV30 to TRBJ1-2, with D perhaps matching TRBD1 (5 bases). CDR3 size: 11 residues. CDR1 and CDR2 (germline): GTSNPN, SVGIG (reference sequence).

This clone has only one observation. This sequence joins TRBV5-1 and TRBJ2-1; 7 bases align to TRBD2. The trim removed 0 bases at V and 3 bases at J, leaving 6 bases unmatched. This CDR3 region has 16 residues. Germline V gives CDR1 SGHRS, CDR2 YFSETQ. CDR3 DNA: TGCGCCAGCAGCTTGGAGGCGGGGGTTTTCTACAATGAGCAGTTCTTC. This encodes CASSLEAGVFYNEQFF.

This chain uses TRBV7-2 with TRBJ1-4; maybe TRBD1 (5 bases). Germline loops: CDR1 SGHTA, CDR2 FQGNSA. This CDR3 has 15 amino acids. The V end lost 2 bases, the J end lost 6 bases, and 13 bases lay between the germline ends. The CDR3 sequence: CASSLSGGRDEKLFF. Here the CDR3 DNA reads TGTGCCAGCAGCTTATCCGGGGGGAGGGATGAAAAACTGTTTTTT. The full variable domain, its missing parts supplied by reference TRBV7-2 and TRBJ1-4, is GAGVSQSPSNKVTEKGKDVELRCDPISGHTALYWYRQSLGQGLEFLIYFQGNSAPDKSGLPSDRFSAERTGGSVSTLTIQRTQQEDSAVYLCASSLSGGRDEKLFFGSGTQLSVL.

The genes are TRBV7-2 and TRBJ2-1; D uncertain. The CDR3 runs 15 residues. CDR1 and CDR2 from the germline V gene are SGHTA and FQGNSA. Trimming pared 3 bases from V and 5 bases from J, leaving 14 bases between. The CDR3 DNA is TGTGCCAGCAGCTTTAGAGCCTCCAGCGACAATGAGCAGTTCTTC. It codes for CASSFRASSDNEQFF.

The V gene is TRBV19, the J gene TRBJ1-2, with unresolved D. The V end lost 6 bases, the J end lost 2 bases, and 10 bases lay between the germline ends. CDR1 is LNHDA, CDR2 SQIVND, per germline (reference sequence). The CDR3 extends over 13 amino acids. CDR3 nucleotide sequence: TGTGCCAGTAGGAAACTTCTGAACTATGGCTACACCTTC. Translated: CASRKLLNYGYTF. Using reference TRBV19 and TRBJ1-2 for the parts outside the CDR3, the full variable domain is DGGITQSPKYLFRKEGQNVTLSCEQNLNHDAMYWYRQDPGQGLRLIYYSQIVNDFQKGDIAEGYSVSREKKESFPLTVTSAQKNPTAFYLCASRKLLNYGYTFGSGTRLTVV.

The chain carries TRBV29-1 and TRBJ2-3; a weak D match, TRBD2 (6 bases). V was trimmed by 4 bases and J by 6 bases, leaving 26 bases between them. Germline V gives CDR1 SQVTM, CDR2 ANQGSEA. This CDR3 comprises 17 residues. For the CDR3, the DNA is TGCAGCGTTGCCCAGAACATAGGGCCCCTGGAGGGCGATACGCAGTATTTT. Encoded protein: CSVAQNIGPLEGDTQYF.

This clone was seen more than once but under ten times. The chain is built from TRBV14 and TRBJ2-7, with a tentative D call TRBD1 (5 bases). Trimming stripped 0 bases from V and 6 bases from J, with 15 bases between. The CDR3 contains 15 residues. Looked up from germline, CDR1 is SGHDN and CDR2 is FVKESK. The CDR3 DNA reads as TGTGCCAGCAGCCAAGATCCTCCAGGGATGGGCGAGCAGTACTTC. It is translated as CASSQDPPGMGEQYF. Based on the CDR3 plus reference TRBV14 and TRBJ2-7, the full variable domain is EAGVTQFPSHSVIEKGQTVTLRCDPISGHDNLYWYRRVMGKEIKFLLHFVKESKQDESGMPNNRFLAERTGGTYSTLKVQPAELEDSGVYFCASSQDPPGMGEQYFGPGTRLTVT.

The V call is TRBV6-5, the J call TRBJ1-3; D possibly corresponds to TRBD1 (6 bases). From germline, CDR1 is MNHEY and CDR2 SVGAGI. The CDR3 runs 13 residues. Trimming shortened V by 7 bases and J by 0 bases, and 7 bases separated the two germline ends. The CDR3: CASTTGSGNTIYF. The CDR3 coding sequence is TGTGCCAGCACGACAGGCTCTGGAAACACCATATATTTT.

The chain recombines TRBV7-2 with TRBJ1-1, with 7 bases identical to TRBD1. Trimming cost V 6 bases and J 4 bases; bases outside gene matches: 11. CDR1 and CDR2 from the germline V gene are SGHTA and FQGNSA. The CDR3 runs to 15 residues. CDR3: CASRLRQGWGTEAFF. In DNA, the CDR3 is TGTGCCAGCAGACTCCGACAGGGTTGGGGCACTGAAGCTTTCTTT.

In DNA form, the CDR3 reads TGTGCCAGCAGTTACTTCTATCAGCCCCAGCATTTT. Amino acids: CASSYFYQPQHF. The chain uses TRBV6-6 and TRBJ1-5; unclear D gene. Trimming took off 1 base at V and 5 bases at J, with 3 bases between the two ends. The CDR3 spans 12 residues. CDR1 is MNHNY and CDR2 is SVGAGI in the germline V gene (reference sequence).